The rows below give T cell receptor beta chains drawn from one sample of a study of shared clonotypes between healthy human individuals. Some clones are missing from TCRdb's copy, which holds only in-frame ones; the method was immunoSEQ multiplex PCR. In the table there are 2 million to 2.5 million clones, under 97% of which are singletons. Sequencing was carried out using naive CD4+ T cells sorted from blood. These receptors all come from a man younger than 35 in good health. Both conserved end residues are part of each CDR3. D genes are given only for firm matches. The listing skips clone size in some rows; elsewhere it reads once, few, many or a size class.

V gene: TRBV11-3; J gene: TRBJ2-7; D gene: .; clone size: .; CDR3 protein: CASSLYFLGGYEQYF; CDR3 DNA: TGTGCCAGCAGCTTATATTTCCTAGGAGGCTACGAGCAGTACTTC
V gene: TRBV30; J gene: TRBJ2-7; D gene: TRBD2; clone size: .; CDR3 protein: CAWSGTTRGAYF; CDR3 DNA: TGTGCCTGGAGCGGGACTACTCGAGGGGCGTACTTC
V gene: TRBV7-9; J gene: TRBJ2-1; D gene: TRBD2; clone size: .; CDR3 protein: CASSFLSGSSYNEQFF; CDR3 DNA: TGTGCCAGCAGCTTCCTTAGCGGGAGCTCCTACAATGAGCAGTTCTTC
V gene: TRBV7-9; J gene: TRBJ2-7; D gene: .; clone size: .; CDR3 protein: CASSFPLSYEQYF; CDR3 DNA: TGTGCCAGCAGCTTCCCCCTTTCCTACGAGCAGTACTTC
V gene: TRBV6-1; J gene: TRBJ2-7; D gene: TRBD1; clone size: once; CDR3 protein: CASFRTGGPYEQYF; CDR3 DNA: TGTGCCAGCTTTCGGACAGGGGGTCCCTACGAGCAGTACTTC
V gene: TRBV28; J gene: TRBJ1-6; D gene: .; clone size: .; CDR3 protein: CASSFFGSVNSPLHF; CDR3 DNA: TGTGCCAGCAGTTTTTTTGGCAGCGTAAATTCACCCCTCCACTTT
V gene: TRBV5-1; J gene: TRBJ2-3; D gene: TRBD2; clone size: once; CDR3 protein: CASGSGVSTDTQYF; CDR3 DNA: TGCGCCAGCGGTAGCGGGGTCAGCACAGATACGCAGTATTTT
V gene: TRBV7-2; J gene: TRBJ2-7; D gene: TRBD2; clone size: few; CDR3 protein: CASSLATSGSYEQYF; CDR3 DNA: TGTGCCAGCAGCTTAGCGACTAGCGGGAGCTACGAGCAGTACTTC
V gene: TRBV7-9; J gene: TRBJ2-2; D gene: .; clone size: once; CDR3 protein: CASSQGSNTGELFF; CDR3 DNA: TGTGCCAGCAGCCAAGGCAGTAACACCGGGGAGCTGTTTTTT
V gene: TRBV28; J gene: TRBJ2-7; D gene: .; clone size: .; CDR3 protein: CASSLWWAETYEQYF; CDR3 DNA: TGTGCCAGCAGTTTATGGTGGGCAGAGACCTACGAGCAGTACTTC
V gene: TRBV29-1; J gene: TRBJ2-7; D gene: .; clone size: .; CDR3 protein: CSVEDPSGRRSEQYF; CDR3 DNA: TGCAGCGTTGAGGACCCGTCGGGCAGGAGGTCCGAGCAGTACTTC
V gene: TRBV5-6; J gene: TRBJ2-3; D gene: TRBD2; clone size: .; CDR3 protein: CASSLRLAGGTDTQYF; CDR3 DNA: TGTGCCAGCAGCTTGAGGCTAGCGGGGGGCACAGATACGCAGTATTTT